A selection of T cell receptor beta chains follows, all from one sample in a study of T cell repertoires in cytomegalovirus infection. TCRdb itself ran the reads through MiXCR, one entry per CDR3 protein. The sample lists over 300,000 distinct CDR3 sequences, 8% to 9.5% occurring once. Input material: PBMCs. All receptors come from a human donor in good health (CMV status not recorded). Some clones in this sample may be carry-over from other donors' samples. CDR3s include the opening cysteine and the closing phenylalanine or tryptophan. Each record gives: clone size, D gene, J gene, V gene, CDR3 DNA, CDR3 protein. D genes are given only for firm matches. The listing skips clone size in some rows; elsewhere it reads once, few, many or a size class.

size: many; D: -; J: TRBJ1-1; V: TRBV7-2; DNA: TGTGCCAGCAGCTTAGTGCGGGGGCTAGACACTGAAGCTTTCTTT; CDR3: CASSLVRGLDTEAFF
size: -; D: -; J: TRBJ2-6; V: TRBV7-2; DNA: TGTGCCAGCAGGACACAGTCCTCTGGGGCCAACGTCCTGACTTTC; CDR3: CASRTQSSGANVLTF
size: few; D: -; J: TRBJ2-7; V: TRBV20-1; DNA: TGCAGTGCTAGACCCCCGGGGGACTGGTACTCCTACGAGCAGTACTTC; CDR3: CSARPPGDWYSYEQYF
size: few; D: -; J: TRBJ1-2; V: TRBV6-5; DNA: TGTGCCAGCAGTTACCGGGGTTTCTATGGCTACACCTTC; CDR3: CASSYRGFYGYTF
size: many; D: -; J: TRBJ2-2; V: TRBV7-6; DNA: TGTGCCAGCAGTCCCACCGGGACGACCTCCACCGGGGAGCTGTTTTTT; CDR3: CASSPTGTTSTGELFF
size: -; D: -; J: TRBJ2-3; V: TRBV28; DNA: TGTGCCAGCAGTGAGACGGGACTCCGATCAGATACGCAGTATTTT; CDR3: CASSETGLRSDTQYF
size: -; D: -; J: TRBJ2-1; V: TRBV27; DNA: TGTGCCAGCAGTTTACTTGACACATACAATGAGCAGTTCTTC; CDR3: CASSLLDTYNEQFF
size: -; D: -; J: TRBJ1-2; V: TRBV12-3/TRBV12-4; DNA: TGTGCCAGCAGTGAGTCAGGAATCAACTATGGCTACACCTTC; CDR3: CASSESGINYGYTF
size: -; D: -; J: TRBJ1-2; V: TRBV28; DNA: TGTGCCAGTTGGTCTACTGGTGCTGGCTACACCTTC; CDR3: CASWSTGAGYTF
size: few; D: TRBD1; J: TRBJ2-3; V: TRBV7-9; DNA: TGTGCCAGCAGCTTAGGACAGGGGGCAGATTATACGCAGTATTTT; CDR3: CASSLGQGADYTQYF
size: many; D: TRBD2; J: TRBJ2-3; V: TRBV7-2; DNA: TGTGCCAGCAGCTCCCAAACGGGACTAGTCACAGATACGCAGTATTTT; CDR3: CASSSQTGLVTDTQYF
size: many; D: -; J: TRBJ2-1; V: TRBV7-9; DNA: TGTGCCAGCAGCTTACCCCTCTCGACTTCGGCGGATGAGCAGTTCTTC; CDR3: CASSLPLSTSADEQFF
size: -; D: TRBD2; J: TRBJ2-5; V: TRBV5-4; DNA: TGTGCCAGCAGTGTTCGGGGGGGGCCGTACCAAGAGACCCAGTACTTC; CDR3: CASSVRGGPYQETQYF
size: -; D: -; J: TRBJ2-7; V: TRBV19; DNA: TGTGCCAGTAGGTCCCGGGACAACTCCTACGAGCAGTACTTC; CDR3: CASRSRDNSYEQYF
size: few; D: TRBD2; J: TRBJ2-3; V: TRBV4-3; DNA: TGCGCCAGCAGCATCCACTTGGGACTAGCGGGAGCAGGGGATACGCAGTATTTT; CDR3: CASSIHLGLAGAGDTQYF
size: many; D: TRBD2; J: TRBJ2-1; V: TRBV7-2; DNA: TGTGCCAGCAGCTTTACCGGCGGGGGACTAGCGAGGGACAATGAGCAGTTCTTC; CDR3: CASSFTGGGLARDNEQFF
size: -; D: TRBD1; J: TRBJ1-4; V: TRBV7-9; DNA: TGTGCCAGCAGCTTTCGACAGGGCGGAAGTGAAAAACTGTTTTTT; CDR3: CASSFRQGGSEKLFF
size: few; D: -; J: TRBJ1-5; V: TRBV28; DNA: TGTGCCAGCAGTTTAACGGTGCTGCCCCAGCATTTT; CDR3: CASSLTVLPQHF
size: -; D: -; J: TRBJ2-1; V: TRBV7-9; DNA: TGTGCCAGCAGCTTAGGGGGTCGTCGGAATGAGCAGTTCTTC; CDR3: CASSLGGRRNEQFF
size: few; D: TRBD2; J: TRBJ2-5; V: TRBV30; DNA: TGTGCCTGGAGATTCGGTACTAGCGGGAGTAAGGAGACCCAGTACTTC; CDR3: CAWRFGTSGSKETQYF
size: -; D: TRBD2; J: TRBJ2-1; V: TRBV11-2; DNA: TGTGCCAGCAGCTTAGATCGGACTAGCAATGAGCAGTTCTTC; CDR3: CASSLDRTSNEQFF
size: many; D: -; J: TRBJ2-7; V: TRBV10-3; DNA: TGTGCCATCAGTGAGGGAGATAGAAGGTCCTACGAGCAGTACTTC; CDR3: CAISEGDRRSYEQYF